A single T cell receptor beta chain is shown here with its context. No antigen is known for it. These data originate in a study of PD-1 blockade in classical Hodgkin lymphoma. General observations from the study: Complete responders entered with baseline diversity on par with newly diagnosed patients, the results showed. Newly diagnosed patients were reported to start with lower TCR diversity than healthy donors. Significant TCR diversity gains by C4D1 occurred in CD4+ but not CD8+ cells.

There are 16 residues in the CDR3. The germline V gene has CDR1 LNHDA and CDR2 SQIVND (reference sequence). Losses at the gene ends were 8 bases for V and 0 bases for J; bases not matched to a gene: 7. Method: immunoSEQ multiplex PCR; TCRdb's copy keeps in-frame clones and lacks some. The sample includes about 15,000 clones, 78% of them seen just once. Time point in this sample: cycle 4 day 1 (C4D1), after less than 7 weeks of nivolumab. After autologous stem cell transplantation all patients relapsed, and prior brentuximab vedotin exposure differed between cohorts. With magnetic negative selection, CD4+ T cells were purified from PBMCs that had been thawed.

The V and J genes are TRBV19 and TRBJ2-6; 7 bases match TRBD1. The specimen comprised CD4+ T cells from blood, sampled before the fourth cycle of nivolumab. The receptor was isolated from a human donor with classical Hodgkin lymphoma. CDR3 sequence reads: CASAPRTGSGANVLTF. DNA of the CDR3: TGTGCCAGTGCCCCTCGGACAGGCTCTGGGGCCAACGTCCTGACTTTC. The entire variable domain, with the rest obtained from reference TRBV19 and TRBJ2-6, is as follows: DGGITQSPKYLFRKEGQNVTLSCEQNLNHDAMYWYRQDPGQGLRLIYYSQIVNDFQKGDIAEGYSVSREKKESFPLTVTSAQKNPTAFYLCASAPRTGSGANVLTFGAGSRLTVL.